This note documents a single T cell receptor (beta chain) sequence. This clone is a singleton in its sample. No cognate antigen has been identified for it. Base qualities are not at hand, and no much larger clone is one base apart. The same CDR3 is also encoded by other DNA sequences in this sample. The sample originates from a study of cytomegalovirus exposure and HLA in healthy donors (dated by TCRdb to 2017 to 2019). For the study in its entirety: According to an earlier analysis of 587 of the donors, 150 million to 200 million T cells yielded roughly 100 million unique TCR beta sequences and approximately 300 Gb of sequence data. Around 300 gigabases of sequencing data and tens of millions of unique TCR sequences were included in an early release covering 500 to 750 HLA-typed donors. The genetic ancestry cluster associated with self-reported Caucasian donors included over 80% of the 398 genotyped donors. The study aimed to test whether signatures of past pathogen exposure could be identified by cataloging public T cell receptors. The study used immunosequencing to profile the T cell repertoires of around 600 subjects and linked those repertoires to cytomegalovirus serostatus. A separate validation cohort of about 110 different subjects was used in addition to the 666-subject first cohort. To predict cytomegalovirus infection status, the study brought together high-throughput TCR immunosequencing, statistical association of individual TCRs with disease status, and machine learning. In a later analysis, previously published TCR beta repertoires from 666 donors were re-analyzed and high-resolution HLA genotyping was added so that TCR occurrence patterns could be studied. Rather than drawing on any new phenotypic data, the later analysis identified candidate immune exposures from TCR beta sequences and the way those sequences occurred across donors. An earlier analysis of approximately 630 of the donors applied high-throughput TCR beta sequencing to assess whether each TCR beta V gene segment acted as functional or pseudogenic. Donor age, sex, ethnicity and CMV serostatus were collected together with the repertoire data. In a later genetic analysis, genome-wide SNP genotypes for about three fifths of the roughly 670 donors were used, and that subset was treated as a discovery cohort. Every discovery cohort repertoire had been produced on one sequencing platform. Class I and class II HLA loci were covered by the typing at four-digit resolution. The number of typed donors differed by locus: roughly 620-640 for A, B, C, DRB1 and DQB1; 500 to 550 for DQA1; some 610 for DPA1; and roughly 490 for DPB1. Because of strong linkage in the cohort, roughly five DR-DQ haplotypes were treated as single units for association and clustering. Among about 400 genotyped donors of the cohort, an average of roughly 230,000 unique TCR beta nucleotide sequences was sequenced per donor, of which 15% to 20% were non-productive.

From its cysteine to its phenylalanine, the CDR3 spans 14 amino acids. Solely the CDR3 DNA is kept, with 42 bases framed from the first base. The CDR1 and CDR2 encoded by the germline V gene are MNHNS and SASEGT. V loses 2 bases, J loses 5 bases, and the germline ends lie 12 bases apart. General conclusions and limits of the study: Compared with equally common non-associated chains, HLA-associated TCR beta chains in a later analysis were more clonally expanded and had lower generation probabilities. In both the original and validation cohorts, the classifier was reported to diagnose cytomegalovirus status with high specificity and sensitivity. According to a later analysis, parvovirus B19, influenza, CMV and Epstein-Barr virus appeared linked to several top co-occurrence clusters. According to a later analysis, most CMV-associated TCR beta chains appeared to be HLA-restricted, and the HLA associations seemed to be driven largely by CMV exposure. In a later analysis, TCR association rates were found to vary across HLA loci, with the most associated TCRs seen for DRB1 alleles and the fewest for HLA-C alleles. In a later genetic analysis, a missense DCLRE1C variant was associated with V-gene and J-gene trimming of TCR beta chains, and the association was replicated in an independent cohort. Because some donors lacked HLA typing at each locus, the association tests relied only on the typed subset. In an earlier analysis of some 500 of the donors, most TCR beta V segments were observed in productive rearrangements about 87% or about 30% of the time, broadly matching IMGT annotations. A further reported finding was that TCR beta sequences accurately predicted the HLA-A and HLA-B alleles for most subjects in the first cohort. For the cohort, immune exposure information was limited to CMV serostatus. Because counts were too low, 15 to 20 rarely observed V segments, including chromosome 9 orphons, were excluded from the earlier analysis of around 640 of the donors. In this cohort, only TCR beta chains were sequenced, and detectable features were limited by the absence of alpha or paired-chain data. The study gave a list of roughly 150 TCR beta chains associated with cytomegalovirus. Most TCR sequences were seen in very few donors, while some public TCRs were found in many individuals. Assigning TCR associations to individual alleles was difficult when HLA alleles, especially DR and DQ, strongly co-occurred. The authors suggested that the approach could potentially be generalized to other disease states and immunological phenotypes. According to a later genetic analysis, donors in an Asian-associated ancestry cluster had fewer N-insertions in productive TCRs than the approximately 630-donor mean. Specific HLA alleles were associated with some 15,000 TCR beta sequences at a false discovery rate of 0.05 in a later analysis. Roughly uniform sequencing depth across donors was assumed in presence/absence analyses, although this assumption may not hold. Linkage disequilibrium might explain the correlated functional status among segregating V segments, but an unknown experimental factor could not be excluded. The sequencing pipeline was judged likely to have produced a cluster of highly shared sequence variants as a technical artifact. Because the 87-base-pair reads could not distinguish some IMGT-functional V segments, including TRBV6-2 and TRBV6-3, those segments were excluded. In vitro tests confirmed that a few of the cytomegalovirus-associated TCR beta chains recognize cytomegalovirus antigens.

The cohort consisted of 666 healthy bone marrow donors. All cohort members were sampled while nominally healthy, although unrecorded immune exposures were likely present. The donor tested CMV seropositive and was one of the 289 seropositive cohort members. Each donor provided a peripheral blood sample, and peripheral blood mononuclear cells were used for TCR beta sequencing. The Qiagen DNeasy Blood Extraction Kit was used to extract genomic DNA from the blood cell samples. The library was produced with the immunoSEQ multiplex PCR assay. For the multiplex PCR, a mixture combining 60 forward primers for TCR Vbeta segments and 13 reverse primers for TCR Jbeta segments was used. A multiplex PCR assay on genomic DNA amplified the CDR3 region of rearranged TCR beta genes. On the Illumina HiSeq System, the amplified TCR beta libraries were sequenced as 87-base-pair reads. In the source study's methods: Across the 670 or so repertoires, a later analysis counted 60 million to 90 million unique TCR beta chains, 9.5 million to 13 million of which were shared by at least two donors. To remove PCR and sequencing errors, raw reads were error-corrected and collapsed into unique sequences using a nearest-neighbor algorithm that merged closely related sequences. To assign V, D and J gene segments, CDR3 sequences were aligned to IMGT reference sequences. Each retained sequence needed at least a six-nucleotide match to both a V gene segment and a J gene segment. A rearrangement was called productive if the CDR3 had no stop codons and remained in frame with V and J, and every other rearrangement was called non-productive. Following IMGT convention, CDR3 was defined as the stretch from the second conserved V-encoded cysteine up to the conserved J-encoded phenylalanine. Sequences without an unambiguous match to a single V gene segment were excluded from the earlier analysis of 500 to 700 of the donors. In an earlier analysis of almost 600 of the donors, a V segment was called functional when productive rearrangements were above 56.7%, and segregating when the standard deviation between donors exceeded 5%. A statistical classification framework was developed to diagnose cytomegalovirus status using the catalog of TCR beta chain sequences. In a later analysis, V and J genes were assigned by comparing TCR nucleotide sequences against IMGT/GENE-DB human TR gene sequences. A later analysis assigned CDR3 sequences and most-parsimonious VDJ recombination scenarios with the TCRdist pipeline. A later analysis defined each TCR beta chain by its CDR3 amino acid sequence plus V-gene family, and excluded reads lacking a unique V-gene family. In a later analysis, 500 to 700 highly shared, low-generation-probability nucleotide sequences were removed to address suspected cross-contamination and a sequencing artifact. For each public chain, a later analysis derived a clonal expansion index from normalized ranks of inferred template counts within each repertoire. In a later analysis, generation probabilities were computed using a VDJ recombination model fitted to out-of-frame rearrangements, and the results were checked against IGoR. In a later analysis, TCR-TCR, TCR-HLA and TCR-CMV co-occurrence was scored with hypergeometric tests, and a repertoire-size bias correction was applied to TCR pairs. False discovery rates were estimated in a later analysis by permuting HLA or CMV assignments 20 times. A later analysis grouped co-occurring TCRs with DBSCAN, adding TCRdist sequence similarity when clustering within HLA-allele-positive subsets. For co-occurrence clustering, repertoires with fewer than 30,000 or more than 120,000 public chains were excluded, along with 4 to 6 repertoires with anomalous nucleotide sharing. TCRdb took this table from immuneACCESS and kept in-frame rearrangements with V and J called. Such tables lack part of the clones; where checked against another copy, unresolved V genes explain under half of the gap, and the rest is unexplained. The V and J calls and clone size were taken over from that table, and D and trimming were inferred from the DNA. The sample table records 85,000 to 90,000 clones; around 84% of these occur just once. The top ten constitute 6.5% to 8.5% of the sample.

Sequences were obtained from PBMCs. This sequence was found in a man aged 40-55 years in good health and CMV-seropositive. The rearrangement joined TRBV6-1 to TRBJ2-5; the D gene is perhaps TRBD2, on 5 matching bases. The nucleotide sequence is TGTGCCAGCAGTGAACTAGGAGGCCCGGAGACCCAGTACTTC. Its protein reads: CASSELGGPETQYF.